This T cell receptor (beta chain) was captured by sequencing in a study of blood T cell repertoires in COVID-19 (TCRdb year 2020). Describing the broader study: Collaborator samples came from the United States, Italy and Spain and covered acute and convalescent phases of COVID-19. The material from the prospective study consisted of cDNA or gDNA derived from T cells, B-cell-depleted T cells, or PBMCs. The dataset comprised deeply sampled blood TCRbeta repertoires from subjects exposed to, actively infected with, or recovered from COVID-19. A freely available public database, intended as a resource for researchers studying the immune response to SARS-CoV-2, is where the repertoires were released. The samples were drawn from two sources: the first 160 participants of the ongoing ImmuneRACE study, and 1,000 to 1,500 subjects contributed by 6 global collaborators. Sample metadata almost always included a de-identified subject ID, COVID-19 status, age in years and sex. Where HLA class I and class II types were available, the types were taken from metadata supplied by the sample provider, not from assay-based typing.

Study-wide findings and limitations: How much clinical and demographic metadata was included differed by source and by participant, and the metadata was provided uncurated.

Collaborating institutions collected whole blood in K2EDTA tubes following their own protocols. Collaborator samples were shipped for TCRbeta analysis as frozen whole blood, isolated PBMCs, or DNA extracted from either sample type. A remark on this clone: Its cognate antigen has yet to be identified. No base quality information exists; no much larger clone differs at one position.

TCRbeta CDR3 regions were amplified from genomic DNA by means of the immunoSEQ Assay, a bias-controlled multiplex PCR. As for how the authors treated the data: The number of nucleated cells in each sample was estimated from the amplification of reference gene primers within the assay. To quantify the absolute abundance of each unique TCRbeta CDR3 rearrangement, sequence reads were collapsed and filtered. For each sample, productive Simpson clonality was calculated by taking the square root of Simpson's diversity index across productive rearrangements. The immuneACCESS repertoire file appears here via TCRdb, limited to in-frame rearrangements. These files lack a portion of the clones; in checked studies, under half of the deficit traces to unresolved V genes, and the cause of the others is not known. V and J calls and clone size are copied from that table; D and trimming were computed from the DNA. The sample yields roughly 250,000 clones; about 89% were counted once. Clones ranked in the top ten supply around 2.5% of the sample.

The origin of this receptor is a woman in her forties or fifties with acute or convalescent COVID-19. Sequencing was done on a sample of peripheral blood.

The CDR3 reads CASSLALSGTSGRSSYEQYF. The DNA sequence follows: TGCGCCAGCAGCTTGGCCTTAAGCGGGACTAGCGGGAGAAGCTCCTACGAGCAGTACTTC. In this chain, TRBV5-1 is recombined with TRBJ2-7, and 14 bases in between align with TRBD2. Relative to germline, V is missing 0 bases and J is missing 0 bases, with 11 bases of the junction outside any gene match. Its CDR3 holds 20 amino acids, cysteine through phenylalanine. The entry retains the CDR3 DNA only, 60 bases that are in frame from base 1. CDR1 and CDR2 (SGHRS, YFSETQ) derive from the germline V gene.